A single TCR beta chain is shown here with its context. The sample is drawn from a study of blood T cell repertoires in COVID-19. Study information: Some COVID-19 samples were acute and others convalescent; all came from the United States, Italy and Spain. From T cells, B-cell-depleted T cells, or PBMCs came the material, which was cDNA or gDNA.

CDR3 length: 16 amino acids. Germline CDR1 and CDR2: SGDLS and YYNGEE. V was pared by 4 bases and J by 2 bases, with 4 bases of the junction left unmatched. In the source study's methods: How many nucleated cells were present was estimated from reference gene primer amplification. The protocol was immunoSEQ multiplex PCR, while the TCRdb copy is restricted to in-frame clones and leaves out a portion. V and J calls and clone size come straight from that table; D and trimming were deduced from the DNA. This repertoire shows roughly 200,000 clones, approximately 86% found once; its top ten account for 2.7%.

V is TRBV9 and J is TRBJ2-3, with 13 bases lining up with TRBD2. This sequence originates from a man aged 40-49 years with active or convalescent COVID-19. Specimen: peripheral blood. CDR3 sequence (DNA): TGTGCCAGCAGCCCGACTAGCGGGGGGACCACAGATACGCAGTATTTT. This gives the protein CASSPTSGGTTDTQYF. The whole variable domain, remainder taken from reference TRBV9 and TRBJ2-3, is DSGVTQTPKHLITATGQRVTLRCSPRSGDLSVYWYQQSLDQGLQFLIQYYNGEERAKGNILERFSAQQFPDLHSELNLSSLELGDSALYFCASSPTSGGTTDTQYFGPGTRLTVL.